The 19 T cell receptor beta chains in this list originate from one sample, sequenced in a study of OX40 agonist ivuxolimab in advanced cancers. Repertoires were generated with immunoSEQ multiplex PCR, while TCRdb's copy carries only in-frame clones and drops some. The profile shows 45,000 to 65,000 clones, approximately 78% of them singletons. Sample: CD4+ or CD8+ T cells sorted from blood, taken in a trial of the OX40 agonist ivuxolimab. These receptors were obtained from an adult with an advanced solid tumor such as melanoma, head and neck, liver or kidney cancer.

This clone appeared a few times. The chain links TRBV7-2 to TRBJ1-3; D unclear. The CDR3 spans 15 residues. Trimming took 5 bases from V and 3 from J, leaving 14 bases between them. Germline values: CDR1 SGHTA, CDR2 FQGNSA. The CDR3 protein is CASSPGRFGGNTIYF. The CDR3 DNA reads as TGTGCCAGCAGCCCCGGCCGGTTCGGTGGAAACACCATATATTTT.

This rearrangement joins TRBV4-1 to TRBJ2-7; TRBD2 aligns across 7 bases. Germline V lookup: CDR1 MGHRA, CDR2 YSYEKL. The length of the CDR3 is 15 residues. V was clipped by 0 bases and J by 6 bases; unmatched bases: 8. In DNA form, the CDR3 reads TGCGCCAGCAGCCAAGAGAGGGGAGGGGCCCGCGAGCAGTACTTC. This encodes CASSQERGGAREQYF.

The gene calls are TRBV11-3 and TRBJ2-7, with D possibly matching TRBD1 (7 bases). The germline V gene encodes CDR1 SGHNT and CDR2 YENEEA. The CDR3 length is 13 residues. Trimming took 5 bases from V and 2 from J, leaving 10 bases between them. The chain's CDR3 is CASSRGTAYEQYF. The CDR3 DNA reads TGTGCCAGCAGCCGCGGGACAGCCTACGAGCAGTACTTC.

V is TRBV5-6 and J is TRBJ2-7; D call uncertain. Per the germline V gene, CDR1 is SGHDT and CDR2 is YYEEEE. There are 16 residues in the CDR3. Trimming took 0 bases from V and 7 from J, leaving 20 bases between them. The CDR3 DNA sequence: TGTGCCAGCAGCTTGGTCGTGGAGTACGAAGCGCGAGAGCAGTACTTC. It is translated as CASSLVVEYEAREQYF.

The rearrangement joins TRBV6-6 to TRBJ1-2; 7 bases align to TRBD1. Germline assignment: CDR1 MNHNY and CDR2 SVGAGI (reference sequence). The V and J ends lost 2 bases and 8 bases, in that order; junction bases with no gene match: 11. The CDR3 is 15 amino acids. CDR3 nucleotides: TGTGCCAGCAGTTACCAACTGACACGGGACAGCGGCTACACCTTC. Residues: CASSYQLTRDSGYTF.

The chain recombines TRBV5-4 with TRBJ1-2; 7 bases map to TRBD1. V was clipped by 4 bases and J by 4 bases; unmatched bases: 10. This CDR3 is 15 amino acids long. The V gene's germline CDR1 is SGHNT and CDR2 YYREEE (reference sequence). The CDR3: CASSPRTGGLYGYTF. CDR3 DNA sequence: TGTGCCAGCAGCCCCCGGACAGGAGGGCTCTATGGCTACACCTTC.

Worth noting for this clone: Other DNA sequences in this specimen translate into the identical CDR3. This chain links TRBV2 with TRBJ2-6; D is uncertain. The CDR3 runs 15 residues. From germline, CDR1 is SNHLY and CDR2 FYNNEI. Trimming shortened V by 3 bases and J by 0 bases, and 6 bases separated the two germline ends. DNA of the CDR3: TGTGCCAGCAGTGATTGGAGCTCTGGGGCCAACGTCCTGACTTTC. Translated, it gives CASSDWSSGANVLTF.

On this clone itself: Other DNA sequences in the sample encode the same CDR3. CDR3 residues: CASSVGVDSNQPQHF. CDR3 in DNA: TGTGCCAGCAGTGTAGGCGTCGATAGCAATCAGCCCCAGCATTTT. The V and J genes are TRBV2 and TRBJ1-5; D is ambiguous. V lost 4 bases, J lost 0 bases, and 10 bases lay in between. In germline, CDR1 is SNHLY, CDR2 FYNNEI. The CDR3 runs to 15 residues.

The chain couples TRBV19 to TRBJ2-2; D unresolved. The CDR3 extends over 16 amino acids. V gave up 5 bases and J gave up 2 bases, with 15 bases separating them. Germline-derived CDR1 and CDR2 are LNHDA and SQIVND (reference sequence). The CDR3 sequence is CASSLHRGFNTGELFF. The CDR3 DNA is TGTGCCAGTAGTCTCCACAGAGGATTCAACACCGGGGAGCTGTTTTTT.

V gene TRBV9 combines with J gene TRBJ1-4; possible D gene TRBD1, 5 bases. Germline V lookup: CDR1 SGDLS, CDR2 YYNGEE. The V gene lost 3 bases and the J gene lost 6 bases, with 15 bases spanning the gap. This CDR3 spans 15 amino acids. As DNA, the CDR3 is TGTGCCAGCAGCGCGCGATGGGGGTTAGATGAAAAACTGTTTTTT. It translates to CASSARWGLDEKLFF.

The chain has TRBV27 and TRBJ1-3; 8 positions agree with TRBD1. Germline V gene data show CDR1 as MNHEY and CDR2 as SMNVEV (reference sequence). This CDR3 contains 16 residues. V lost 6 bases, J lost 2 bases, and 9 bases stayed unmatched. The chain's CDR3 is CASRPLTGDTGNTIYF. The CDR3 nucleotides are TGTGCCAGCAGACCCCTGACAGGGGATACTGGAAACACCATATATTTT.

The V and J genes are TRBV6-5 and TRBJ1-1; 8 nucleotides line up with TRBD1. Germline-derived CDR1 and CDR2 are MNHEY and SVGAGI. The CDR3 loop spans 14 amino acids. Trimming at V came to 5 bases and at J to 4 bases, leaving 6 bases not matched to a gene. CDR3 amino acids: CASSTQGAVTEAFF. The CDR3, as DNA: TGTGCCAGCAGTACCCAGGGGGCGGTCACTGAAGCTTTCTTT.

This chain uses TRBV18 with TRBJ1-6; D is possibly TRBD1 (6 bases). Germline V gene lookup returns CDR1 KGHSH and CDR2 LQKENI. Between the trimmed V and J ends, which lost 3 bases and 5 bases, there was a span of 8 bases. The length of the CDR3 is 14 residues. The CDR3 nucleotides are TGTGCCAGCTCACCGTCAGGGGATAATTCACCCCTCCACTTT. Protein: CASSPSGDNSPLHF.

This sequence joins TRBV2 and TRBJ2-7, with D unresolved. V shed 4 bases and J shed 4 bases, with 5 bases lying between them. Looked up from germline, CDR1 is SNHLY and CDR2 is FYNNEI. This CDR3 contains 11 residues. This CDR3 is CASSGQYEQYF. In nucleotides, the CDR3 is TGTGCCAGCAGTGGGCAGTACGAGCAGTACTTC. Filled out from reference TRBV2 and TRBJ2-7, the complete variable domain reads EPEVTQTPSHQVTQMGQEVILRCVPISNHLYFYWYRQILGQKVEFLVSFYNNEISEKSEIFDDQFSVERPDGSNFTLKIRSTKLEDSAMYFCASSGQYEQYFGPGTRLTVT.

The V and J genes are TRBV7-8 and TRBJ2-5; 8 positions match TRBD1. Losses at the gene ends were 3 bases for V and 5 bases for J; bases not matched to a gene: 8. Germline CDR1 SGHVS, CDR2 FQNEAQ. The CDR3 spans 15 residues. The CDR3 DNA reads as TGTGCCAGCAGCTTCGGACAGGGAGAAGGGGAGACCCAGTACTTC. Amino acids: CASSFGQGEGETQYF.

The genes are TRBV7-8 and TRBJ2-5; D uncertain. In germline, CDR1 is SGHVS, CDR2 FQNEAQ. Trimming removed 4 bases at V and 5 bases at J, with 17 bases between. This CDR3 has 15 amino acids. The CDR3 is CASSSSSAGGETQYF. CDR3 bases: TGTGCCAGCAGCTCCTCTTCGGCCGGCGGCGAGACCCAGTACTTC.

The chain uses TRBV19 and TRBJ2-3; D gene unclear. The CDR3 has 15 amino acids. The V end was cut by 4 bases, the J end by 0 bases, with 11 bases between. CDR1 is LNHDA, CDR2 SQIVND, per germline (reference sequence). The CDR3 DNA follows: TGTGCCAGTAGTACCCCGACACCTAGCACAGATACGCAGTATTTT. This gives the protein CASSTPTPSTDTQYF.

This sequence joins TRBV5-1 and TRBJ1-4, with 7 nucleotides matching TRBD1. V shed 5 bases and J 7 bases; nucleotides not matched to a gene: 8. Germline assignment: CDR1 SGHRS and CDR2 YFSETQ. The length of the CDR3 is 14 residues. CDR3 coding DNA: TGCGCCAGCAGGGGCGACAGGGCTGCTGAAAAACTGTTTTTT. Translation gives CASRGDRAAEKLFF.

The chain recombines TRBV6-5 with TRBJ2-5, with 10 positions matching TRBD2. The junction had 2 bases not matched to a gene; V was cut back by 0 bases and J by 7 bases. This CDR3 has 14 amino acids. The germline V gene has CDR1 MNHEY and CDR2 SVGAGI. The CDR3 here is CASSYSSSGGTQYF. The CDR3 coding sequence is TGTGCCAGCAGTTACTCGTCTAGCGGGGGGACCCAGTACTTC.